This passage covers 10 T cell receptor beta chains from one sample sequenced in a study of tumor and adjacent non-tumor tissue in lung cancer. Three rounds of nested PCR, following a modified ARM-PCR protocol, produced the TCRbeta library. TCRdb redid the calling of the multiplex PCR reads with MiXCR, one entry per CDR3 protein. Of about 67,000 distinct CDR3 sequences in the sample, roughly 77% were seen once. The template was RNA from unsorted bulk tissue. More than 3 cm separated this lung sample from the edge of the tumor. The sample comprised distant non-tumor lung tissue. The receptor source for this set is a man aged 55 to 69 with non-small cell lung cancer.

In its sample, this clonotype is medium-sized. This CDR3 reads CASSQGWREVGSYNEQFF. The CDR3 DNA follows: TGCGCCAGCAGCCAAGGCTGGCGGGAGGTCGGCTCCTACAATGAGCAGTTCTTC. The chain combines TRBV4-1 with TRBJ2-1, with 8 positions matching TRBD2. CDR3 length equals 18 residues. In germline, CDR1 is MGHRA, CDR2 YSYEKL. Germline trimming cut 1 base from V and 0 bases from J; bases unmatched to any gene: 8.

Regarding this clonotype: One end of the junction does not line up with germline, which may come from a read error. J is TRBJ2-6 and V is TRBV4-2; 8 nucleotides agree with TRBD1. CDR3 length: 19 residues. The germline V gene encodes CDR1 LGHNA and CDR2 YNFKEQ. CDR3 amino acids: CAGSQESWRQGSVANVLTF. The DNA for the CDR3 is TGTGCCGGCAGCCAAGAAAGTTGGAGACAGGGGTCTGTGGCCAACGTCCTGACTTTC.

Points on this clonotype: One end of the junction fails to match germline, which may point to a read error. The chain employs TRBV7-2 and TRBJ2-3; the D is unclear. Germline values: CDR1 SGHTA, CDR2 FQGNSA. CDR3 length equals 12 residues. This CDR3 reads CASSLPADAQYF. The CDR3 DNA is TGTGCCAGCAGCCTACCGGCAGATGCGCAGTATTTT.

With respect to this clonotype: The CDR3 does not close with the conserved phenylalanine or tryptophan, likely indicating a read error. No DNA is shown, since the ends of the CDR3 on it are uncertain; the CDR3 is the one TCRdb lists. The V call is TRBV6-6, the J call TRBJ2-3. The CDR3 is 11 amino acids long, termini counted. Germline CDR1 MNHNY, CDR2 SVGAGI (reference sequence). The CDR3 loop reads CASGYRDTQYC.

This clonotype appeared once. An end of the junction does not agree with germline; a read error may underlie this. V usage is TRBV12-3 or TRBV12-4 and J usage is TRBJ2-7; a possible D gene is TRBD1 (7 bases). The CDR3 is made up of 16 amino acids. The CDR3 here is CASGLAGGGPFDEQYF. CDR3 in DNA: TGTGCCAGCGGTTTAGCAGGAGGGGGCCCTTTCGACGAGCAGTACTTC.

The rearrangement uses TRBV11-3 and TRBJ2-1; D may be TRBD2 (6 bases). The CDR3 is 16 residues long. Trimming left V 4 bases short and J 7 bases short, with 20 bases between. Germline V gives CDR1 SGHNT, CDR2 YENEEA. CDR3 bases: TGTGCCAGCAGCTCCCAGAGACTAGTGGGGAATAATGAGCAGTTCTTC. It yields the protein CASSSQRLVGNNEQFF.

This clonotype occurred once. The chain joins TRBV29-1 to TRBJ2-1, with TRBD2 matching over 9 bases. In germline, CDR1 is SQVTM, CDR2 ANQGSEA. The CDR3 has 14 residues. CDR3 region: CIVDLREGPDEQFF. CDR3 DNA: TGCATCGTCGATCTGCGGGAGGGCCCGGATGAGCAGTTCTTC.

Remarks on this clonotype: One end of the junction varies from germline; a read error may be responsible. The V call is TRBV10-3, the J call TRBJ2-4; weak D call: TRBD2 (5 bases). Per the germline V gene, CDR1 is ENHRY and CDR2 is SYGVKD. The CDR3 sequence is 14 residues long. The CDR3 sequence is CAINGYGGKIIQYF. The CDR3 DNA reads TGTGCCATCAATGGGTACGGAGGAAAAATCATTCAGTACTTC.

The J gene is TRBJ2-7, the V gene TRBV11-2; D gene uncertain. Germline V lookup: CDR1 SGHAT, CDR2 FQNNGV. Trimming stripped 1 base from V and 3 bases from J, with 10 bases between. The CDR3 totals 14 residues. Written as DNA, the CDR3 is TGTGCCAGCAGCTTAGCACCCGTGATCTACGAGCAGTACTTC. Amino acids: CASSLAPVIYEQYF.

To note about this clonotype: At one of its ends the junction is not consistent with the germline gene, which may arise from a read error. The chain uses TRBV11-1 and TRBJ1-1, with D perhaps matching TRBD1 (6 bases). Germline V gives CDR1 SGHAT, CDR2 FQDESV (reference sequence). The CDR3 extends over 13 amino acids. CDR3 bases: TGTCCCAGCAGCTTAACGCCGGGGGCTGGAGCTTTCTTT. It translates to CPSSLTPGAGAFF.